This is a list of T cell receptor beta chains from one sample in a study of T cell repertoires in cytomegalovirus infection. These TCRs' antigens remain unknown. TCRdb reprocessed the reads with MiXCR, giving one entry per CDR3 protein. Found here are 450,000 to 600,000 distinct CDR3 sequences, under 45% of them singletons; the top ten hold around two fifths. Here the sequenced sample was cultured PBMCs, taken from culture after CMV antigen stimulation. These receptors were obtained from a human donor in good health (CMV status not recorded). Some clones in this sample may be carry-over from other donors' samples. Each CDR3 is given with its conserved first and last residue. The D gene is left open where the match is weak. The size field is filled for only some rows; it gives once, few, many or a size class.

TRBV6-2/TRBV6-3	.	TRBJ1-5	.	TGTGCCAGCAGTTACTCTCCGTTGGTGCAGCCCCAGCATTTT	CASSYSPLVQPQHF
TRBV6-1	TRBD1	TRBJ2-3	.	TGTGCCAGCCGATTGCCGGGACAGGGGGCCTTAGATACGCAGTATTTT	CASRLPGQGALDTQYF
TRBV7-6	TRBD2	TRBJ2-2	.	TGTGCCAGCAGCTATCTCGCCCAAACGGGACTAGCGGGCGGGGAGCTGTTTTTT	CASSYLAQTGLAGGELFF
TRBV7-2	TRBD2	TRBJ2-1	.	TGTGCCAGCAGCCGACCCGGGGGGGCGTCGTACAATGAGCAGTTCTTC	CASSRPGGASYNEQFF
TRBV7-2	.	TRBJ1-5	.	TGTGCCAGCGCCTCGAAAGGCAGCAACTACAATCAGCCCCAGCATTTT	CASASKGSNYNQPQHF
TRBV7-8	.	TRBJ2-3	few	TGTGCCAGCAGCCCAAGCGAGGATTTTACAGATACGCAGTATTTT	CASSPSEDFTDTQYF
TRBV7-2	.	TRBJ1-1	few	TGTGCCAGCAGCTCCCACCCCCAGGACACTGAAGCTTTCTTT	CASSSHPQDTEAFF
TRBV7-2	.	TRBJ1-4	few	TGTGCCAGCAGCCTGGGGCGGGGCGAAAAACTGTTTTTT	CASSLGRGEKLFF
TRBV6-5	TRBD1	TRBJ1-5	.	TGTGCCAGCAGCCTGGGACAGGCCGGGGATCAGCCCCAGCATTTT	CASSLGQAGDQPQHF
TRBV7-2	.	TRBJ1-6	few	TGTGCCAGCAGCTCCCAGAATTCACCCCTCCACTTT	CASSSQNSPLHF
TRBV7-6	.	TRBJ1-5	few	TGTGCCAGCAGCCGAGGCCTCAATCAGCCCCAGCATTTT	CASSRGLNQPQHF
TRBV12-3/TRBV12-4	.	TRBJ2-5	.	TGTGCCAGCAACCTCGAAAACCAAGAGACCCAGTACTTC	CASNLENQETQYF
TRBV4-2	.	TRBJ2-2	few	TGTGCCAGCACCCAACCAGGGGACACCGGGGAGCTGTTTTTT	CASTQPGDTGELFF
TRBV4-1	.	TRBJ2-3	.	TGTGCCAGCAGCCAAGATGGAAGGGTGGTGGCAGATACGCAGTATTTT	CASSQDGRVVADTQYF
TRBV7-9	.	TRBJ2-3	.	TGTGCCAGCAGCTCCAGCCCGACCGTTACAGATACGCAGTATTTT	CASSSSPTVTDTQYF
TRBV6-1	.	TRBJ1-5	.	TGTGCCAGCAATCCGGGGTTGGGGAATCAGCCCCAGCATTTT	CASNPGLGNQPQHF
TRBV27	TRBD2	TRBJ2-3	few	TGTGCCAGCAGACCCGGACTAGCGGTTGAAACGCAGTATTTT	CASRPGLAVETQYF
TRBV12-3/TRBV12-4	.	TRBJ2-5	.	TGTGCCAGCAGTCACGTCCGGGGAAGTCAAGAGACCCAGTACTTC	CASSHVRGSQETQYF
TRBV12-3/TRBV12-4	TRBD2	TRBJ2-3	few	TGTGCCAGCACGAGGCTAGCGGGGTACTCGAACACAGATACGCAGTATTTT	CASTRLAGYSNTDTQYF
TRBV29-1	TRBD2	TRBJ2-1	.	TGCAGCGCCGCTACTTTAGGACTAGGTGGTGAGCAGTTCTTC	CSAATLGLGGEQFF
TRBV7-2	.	TRBJ1-2	.	TGTGCCAGCAGCTTATTTCGGACCGGGAGAGACTATGGCTACACCTTC	CASSLFRTGRDYGYTF
TRBV7-2	.	TRBJ1-6	.	TGTGCCAGCAGCTTATCCGCGGGGGAACTGGGGCTACCCCTCCACTTT	CASSLSAGELGLPLHF
TRBV14	TRBD2	TRBJ2-5	.	TGTGCCAGCAGCCGGACTAGCGGGTTTGAGACCCAGTACTTC	CASSRTSGFETQYF
TRBV20-1	.	TRBJ2-3	.	TGCAGTGCTAGGTCCACAGATACGCAGTATTTT	CSARSTDTQYF
TRBV6-6	.	TRBJ2-5	.	TGTGCCAGCAAAACATCGTGGGGTGTGGAGACCCAGTACTTC	CASKTSWGVETQYF
TRBV11-2	.	TRBJ2-7	.	TGTGCCAGCAGCTTAGGCCCCTCTCCCTACGAGCAGTACTTC	CASSLGPSPYEQYF
TRBV6-5	.	TRBJ2-3	.	TGTGCCAGCAGTTACTCGATACTTTTCACAGATACGCAGTATTTT	CASSYSILFTDTQYF
TRBV6-2/TRBV6-3	TRBD2	TRBJ2-1	few	TGTGCCAGCAGTTTCCTAGCGGGGTCCAATGAGCAGTTCTTC	CASSFLAGSNEQFF